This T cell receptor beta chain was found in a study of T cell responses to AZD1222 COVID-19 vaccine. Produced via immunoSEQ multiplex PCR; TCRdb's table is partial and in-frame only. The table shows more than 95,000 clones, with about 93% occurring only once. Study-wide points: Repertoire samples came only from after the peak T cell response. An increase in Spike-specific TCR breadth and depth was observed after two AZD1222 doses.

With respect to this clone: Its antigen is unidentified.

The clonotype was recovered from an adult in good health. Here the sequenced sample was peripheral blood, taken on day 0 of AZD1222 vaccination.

CDR3 loop: CASSSGTGGGENTDTQYF. DNA of the CDR3: TGTGCCAGCAGCTCTGGGACAGGGGGCGGTGAAAACACAGATACGCAGTATTTT. The chain is built from TRBV11-2 and TRBJ2-3; 12 bases line up with TRBD1. Trimming took 4 bases from V and 2 from J; bases not matched to a gene: 10. Germline V gene sequence: CDR1 SGHAT, CDR2 FQNNGV. CDR3 size: 18 residues. The full variable domain, rest sourced from reference TRBV11-2 and TRBJ2-3, is EAGVAQSPRYKIIEKRQSVAFWCNPISGHATLYWYQQILGQGPKLLIQFQNNGVVDDSQLPKDRFSAERLKGVDSTLKIQPAKLEDSAVYLCASSSGTGGGENTDTQYFGPGTRLTVL.